A single sample is the source of the 9 T cell receptor beta chains below, sequenced in a study of early T cells in non-severe SARS-CoV-2 infection. TCRdb itself ran the 5' RACE reads through MiXCR, one entry per CDR3 protein. The sample consists of about 22,000 distinct CDR3 sequences, approximately 4.6% of them appearing once. Sequencing was performed on whole blood. The receptors stem from an adult who was a healthcare worker with PCR-confirmed SARS-CoV-2 infection or an uninfected control (not recorded which).

This clonotype has a count of ten or more. The chain uses TRBV5-4 and TRBJ2-7, with D perhaps matching TRBD1 (6 bases). This CDR3 spans 14 amino acids. V was clipped by 0 bases and J by 1 base, with 8 bases between them. Per the germline V gene, CDR1 is SGHNT and CDR2 is YYREEE (reference sequence). The CDR3, as DNA: TGTGCCAGCAGCTTGGCAGACAGGTCCTACGAGCAGTACTTC. It encodes CASSLADRSYEQYF.

In its sample, this clonotype was seen many times. The chain couples TRBV24-1 to TRBJ2-2; D is undetermined. The V end was cut by 3 bases, the J end by 1 base, with 2 bases between. The CDR3 is made up of 13 amino acids. Germline CDR1 KGHDR, CDR2 SFDVKD. CDR3 sequence: CATSDENTGELFF. CDR3 bases: TGTGCCACCAGTGATGAGAACACCGGGGAGCTGTTTTTT.

This clonotype ranks as medium-sized (0.01 to 0.1%). The V gene is TRBV7-6, the J gene TRBJ2-7, with D perhaps matching TRBD1 or TRBD2 (5 bases each). The ends were cut back, 1 base at V and 2 bases at J, with 9 bases in the middle. The length of the CDR3 is 14 residues. The germline V gene has CDR1 SGHVS and CDR2 FNYEAQ. The CDR3 region has the DNA TGTGCCAGCAGCTTAGAAGGGACCACCTACGAGCAGTACTTC. This translates into CASSLEGTTYEQYF. Full variable domain (remainder filled in from reference TRBV7-6 and TRBJ2-7): GAGVSQSPRYKVTKRGQDVALRCDPISGHVSLYWYRQALGQGPEFLTYFNYEAQQDKSGLPNDRFSAERPEGSISTLTIQRTEQRDSAMYRCASSLEGTTYEQYFGPGTRLTVT.

This clonotype has at least ten counts. The chain joins TRBV20-1 to TRBJ2-7; 8 bases are a match to TRBD1. The CDR3 spans 12 residues. Losses at the gene ends were 6 bases for V and 6 bases for J; bases not matched to a gene: 7. Looked up from germline, CDR1 is DFQATT and CDR2 is SNEGSKA (reference sequence). CDR3 sequence (DNA): TGCAGTGCAGAGGACAGGGCTCTCGAGCAGTACTTC. It specifies CSAEDRALEQYF.

Sample share makes this clonotype medium-sized (0.01 to 0.1%). The chain combines TRBV7-3 with TRBJ1-1; D is uncertain. CDR1 is SGHTA, CDR2 FQGTGA, per germline. V was shortened by 4 bases and J by 0 bases, with 15 bases between the two germline ends. This CDR3 has 16 amino acids. CDR3 amino acids: CASSSKPGSMNTEAFF. The CDR3 DNA is TGTGCCAGCAGCTCAAAACCGGGCAGCATGAACACTGAAGCTTTCTTT.

The chain links TRBV12-3 or TRBV12-4 to TRBJ2-1; D ambiguous. This CDR3 has 13 residues. The V end was cut by 3 bases, the J end by 8 bases, with 11 bases between. CDR3 DNA: TGTGCCAGCAGTTTCGGACGCGAGTATGAGCAGTTCTTC. Protein product: CASSFGREYEQFF.

For the CDR3, the DNA is TGTGCCAGCAGGGGACAGGGGCGGAGGACTGAAGCTTTCTTT. Translating it yields CASRGQGRRTEAFF. This sequence joins TRBV6-6 and TRBJ1-1; 10 nucleotides agree with TRBD1. The junction had 6 bases not matched to a gene; V was cut back by 6 bases and J by 5 bases. The CDR3 has 14 amino acids. In germline, CDR1 is MNHNY, CDR2 SVGAGI (reference sequence).

This clonotype showed up many times. This rearrangement joins TRBV9 to TRBJ2-1; 13 bases line up with TRBD2. The CDR3 is 16 residues long. Germline V lookup: CDR1 SGDLS, CDR2 YYNGEE. Trimming removed 6 bases from V and 5 bases from J; junction bases left unmatched: 8. CDR3 protein: CASTLGGTSGNNEQFF. The CDR3 DNA reads as TGTGCCAGCACCCTGGGGGGGACTAGCGGGAACAATGAGCAGTTCTTC. The whole variable domain, remainder taken from reference TRBV9 and TRBJ2-1, is DSGVTQTPKHLITATGQRVTLRCSPRSGDLSVYWYQQSLDQGLQFLIQYYNGEERAKGNILERFSAQQFPDLHSELNLSSLELGDSALYFCASTLGGTSGNNEQFFGPGTRLTVL.

This clonotype was picked up many times. J is TRBJ1-3 and V is TRBV12-3 or TRBV12-4; no clear D. The V end was cut by 2 bases, the J end by 1 base, with 6 bases between. CDR3 size: 14 residues. The CDR3 is CASSLSASGNTIYF. The CDR3 coding sequence is TGTGCCAGCAGTTTATCTGCTTCTGGAAACACCATATATTTT.